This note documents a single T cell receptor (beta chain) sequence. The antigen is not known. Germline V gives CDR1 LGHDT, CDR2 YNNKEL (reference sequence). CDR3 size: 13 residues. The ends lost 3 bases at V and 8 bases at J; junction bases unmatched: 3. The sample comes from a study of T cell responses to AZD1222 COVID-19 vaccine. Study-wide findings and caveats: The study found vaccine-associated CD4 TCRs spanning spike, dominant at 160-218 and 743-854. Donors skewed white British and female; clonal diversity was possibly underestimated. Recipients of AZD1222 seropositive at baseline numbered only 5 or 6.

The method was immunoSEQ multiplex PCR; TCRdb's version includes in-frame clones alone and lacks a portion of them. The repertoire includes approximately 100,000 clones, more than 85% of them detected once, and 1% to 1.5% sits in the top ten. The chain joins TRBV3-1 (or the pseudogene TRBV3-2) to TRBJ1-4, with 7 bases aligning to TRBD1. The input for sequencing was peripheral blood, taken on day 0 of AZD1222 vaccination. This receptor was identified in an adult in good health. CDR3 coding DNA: TGTGCCAGCAGCCACCGGACAGGAGAAAAACTGTTTTTT. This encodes CASSHRTGEKLFF.